This entry lists 25 T cell receptor beta chains sequenced from one sample in a study of breast tumors, draining lymph nodes, adjacent tissues. The lymph nodes were axillary draining lymph nodes from breast cancer patients. TCRdb called the multiplex PCR reads again in MiXCR, with one record for every CDR3 protein. The profile shows nearly 200,000 distinct CDR3 sequences, 31% of them singletons. Sequences were obtained from axillary lymph node tissue. All receptors come from a female donor with breast cancer. Some clones in this sample may be carry-over from other donors' samples.

This chain uses TRBV6-6 with TRBJ2-1, with D perhaps matching TRBD2 (5 bases). This CDR3 contains 18 residues. Trimming took off 0 bases at V and 7 bases at J, with 22 bases between the two ends. In germline, CDR1 is MNHNY, CDR2 SVGAGI (reference sequence). As DNA, the CDR3 is TGTGCCAGCAGTTACTCGAAGGTCGGAGGCCGGGTGAGGAATGAGCAGTTCTTC. It translates to CASSYSKVGGRVRNEQFF.

This clonotype was detected many times. This chain connects TRBV3-1 to TRBJ2-7; TRBD2 matches 7 bases. This CDR3 contains 14 residues. With V trimmed by 7 bases and J by 0 bases, 6 bases remained unmatched. Per the germline V gene, CDR1 is LGHDT and CDR2 is YNNKEL (reference sequence). CDR3 protein: CASKKGGSSYEQYF. CDR3 nucleotide sequence: TGTGCCAGCAAAAAGGGCGGGAGCTCCTACGAGCAGTACTTC.

The gene calls are TRBV7-3 and TRBJ1-1; D gene unclear. The CDR3 is made up of 12 amino acids. The germline gives CDR1 SGHTA, CDR2 FQGTGA. The V end was cut by 6 bases, the J end by 5 bases, with 10 bases between. This CDR3 reads CASSFSGTEAFF. The CDR3 DNA sequence: TGTGCCAGCAGTTTCTCGGGGACTGAAGCTTTCTTT.

The CDR3 spells CASDSGGRQETQYF. DNA of the CDR3: TGTGCCAGCGATAGCGGGGGGCGGCAAGAGACCCAGTACTTC. V is TRBV7-6 and J is TRBJ2-5; TRBD2 matches at 10 bases. Losses at the gene ends were 8 bases for V and 2 bases for J; bases not matched to a gene: 5. Germline lookup yields CDR1 SGHVS and CDR2 FNYEAQ. This CDR3 has 14 residues.

This clonotype was detected many times. The gene calls are TRBV7-3 and TRBJ2-5; TRBD2 matches at 9 bases. This CDR3 region has 15 residues. J was trimmed by 5 bases and V by 5 bases; bases with no gene match: 9. Germline CDR1 is SGHTA and CDR2 is FQGTGA. CDR3 bases: TGTGCCAGCAGCCCTGCGGGGGGGCTACGTGAGACCCAGTACTTC. Amino acid sequence: CASSPAGGLRETQYF.

As concerns this clonotype: A much larger clone lies a single base off, so this may be a read error. The rearrangement links TRBV5-5 to TRBJ2-3, with D perhaps TRBD1 or TRBD2 (6 bases each). Trimming took off 4 bases at V and 1 base at J, with 16 bases between the two ends. The CDR3 has 16 residues. Germline V CDR1 and CDR2: SGHKS, YYEKEE (reference sequence). The DNA of the CDR3 is TGTGCCAGCAGCGGGGGGCCCCCGCCGGGCACAGATACGCAGTATTTT. Its translation: CASSGGPPPGTDTQYF.

The chain couples TRBV6-6 to TRBJ1-1, with a weak D call TRBD1 (5 bases). V shed 7 bases and J shed 5 bases, with 14 bases lying between them. The length of the CDR3 is 13 residues. In germline, CDR1 is MNHNY, CDR2 SVGAGI (reference sequence). CDR3 in amino acids: CASNQGGRTEAFF. The CDR3 DNA sequence: TGTGCCAGCAACCAGGGAGGACGGACTGAAGCTTTCTTT.

Notes on this clonotype: A much larger clone lies one base from this, so it may be a read error. The genes are TRBV3-1 and TRBJ2-7; D is perhaps TRBD2 (6 bases). V lost 2 bases and J lost 1, with 12 bases in between. CDR3 length equals 15 residues. Germline loops: CDR1 LGHDT, CDR2 YNNKEL (reference sequence). The CDR3 DNA sequence: TGTGCCAGCAGCCAACGACCAGCGGGTTCCTACGAGCAGTACTTC. It encodes CASSQRPAGSYEQYF.

This clonotype appeared many times. The chain employs TRBV6-6 and TRBJ1-5; the D gene is possibly TRBD1 (5 bases). V lost 7 bases, J lost 6 bases, and 13 bases lay in between. CDR1 and CDR2 (germline): MNHNY, SVGAGI (reference sequence). The CDR3 covers 13 residues. The CDR3, as DNA: TGTGCCAGCACCGGGGGTTGGAGTCAGCCCCAGCATTTT. Protein: CASTGGWSQPQHF.

This clonotype was counted at least ten times. The chain has TRBV3-1 and TRBJ1-2; D might be TRBD1 (5 bases). Between the trimmed V and J ends, which lost 3 bases and 8 bases, there was a span of 10 bases. The length of the CDR3 is 12 residues. The germline gives CDR1 LGHDT, CDR2 YNNKEL (reference sequence). CDR3 protein: CASSQQGGGYTF. The CDR3, as DNA: TGTGCCAGCAGCCAGCAGGGTGGAGGCTACACCTTC.

The rearrangement links TRBV20-1 to TRBJ1-6; D ambiguous. The CDR3 covers 15 residues. V lost 3 bases and J lost 4, with 13 bases in between. The V gene's germline CDR1 is DFQATT and CDR2 SNEGSKA (reference sequence). The CDR3 loop reads CSASTSGNYNSPLHF. Here the CDR3 DNA reads TGCAGTGCTAGTACTAGCGGGAATTATAATTCACCCCTCCACTTT.

This clonotype was counted many times. The chain joins TRBV9 to TRBJ2-3; D remains ambiguous. The CDR3 totals 15 residues. V lost 0 bases and J lost 3, with 11 bases in between. CDR1 is SGDLS and CDR2 is YYNGEE in the germline V gene. The CDR3 DNA sequence: TGTGCCAGCAGCGTAGCTGGGCCACCAACAGATACGCAGTATTTT. Protein: CASSVAGPPTDTQYF.

V gene TRBV7-2 combines with J gene TRBJ2-1; 13 bases match TRBD2. J gave up 9 bases and V 1 base, and 3 bases lay outside the gene matches. Germline CDR1 and CDR2: SGHTA and FQGNSA. The CDR3 is made up of 15 amino acids. The CDR3 spells CASSLELAGGREQFF. CDR3 nucleotides: TGTGCCAGCAGCTTAGAACTAGCGGGGGGGCGTGAGCAGTTCTTC.

Many counts were recorded for this clonotype. The DNA for the CDR3 is TGTGCCAGCAGCCCTGACAGATATAGCAATCAGCCCCAGCATTTT. Its protein product is CASSPDRYSNQPQHF. The rearrangement links TRBV5-5 to TRBJ1-5, with a tentative D call TRBD1 (5 bases). Germline CDR1 SGHKS, CDR2 YYEKEE (reference sequence). Trimming left V 4 bases short and J 0 bases short, with 11 bases between. This CDR3 spans 15 amino acids.

This clonotype was picked up many times. The chain combines TRBV10-3 with TRBJ1-2; D unclear. With 10 bases removed from V and 6 bases from J, the gap between germline ends came to 18 bases. The CDR3 is 13 residues long. The V gene's germline CDR1 is ENHRY and CDR2 SYGVKD. CDR3 region: CANRDSLRDGYTF. The CDR3 DNA reads TGTGCCAACCGAGATTCCCTCCGGGATGGCTACACCTTC.

In its sample, this clonotype was seen a few times. V gene TRBV12-3 or TRBV12-4 combines with J gene TRBJ1-1; the match to TRBD1 covers 7 bases. The CDR3 length is 15 residues. The V gene end was trimmed by 6 bases and the J gene end by 5 bases; junction bases not matched to a gene: 12. The DNA of the CDR3 is TGTGCCAGCAGACAGCGGACAGGAGAAGGGACTGAAGCTTTCTTT. Protein sequence: CASRQRTGEGTEAFF.

About this clonotype itself: A much larger clone is a single base away; this may be a read error. The chain employs TRBV6-5 and TRBJ2-2; TRBD1 aligns across 9 bases. CDR1 and CDR2 (germline): MNHEY, SVGAGI. The CDR3 contains 18 residues. The CDR3 DNA reads TGTGCCAGCAGTTACAGGTTCCAGGGACAGGGTCTAGGCGGGGAGCTGCTTTTT. This encodes CASSYRFQGQGLGGELLF.

This clonotype has at least ten counts. This chain joins TRBV20-1 and TRBJ1-5; TRBD1 is a possible D gene (5 bases). The V gene's germline CDR1 is DFQATT and CDR2 SNEGSKA (reference sequence). The CDR3 totals 15 residues. V lost 3 bases to trimming and J lost 0 bases, with 12 bases between them. The CDR3, as DNA: TGCAGTGCTAGCAGACAGTCATATAGCAATCAGCCCCAGCATTTT. Its translation: CSASRQSYSNQPQHF.

This clonotype appeared many times. The chain carries TRBV28 and TRBJ2-3; D not certain. Trimming removed 5 bases from V and 1 base from J, with 10 bases in between. CDR1 and CDR2 from the germline V gene are MDHEN and SYDVKM. The CDR3 loop spans 14 amino acids. The CDR3 bases are TGTGCCAGCAGTACCCCCGCTGGCACAGATACGCAGTATTTT. As protein: CASSTPAGTDTQYF.

This clonotype was detected many times. This sequence joins TRBV9 and TRBJ1-3, with D unresolved. The CDR3 covers 14 residues. CDR1 and CDR2 from the germline V gene are SGDLS and YYNGEE. V dropped 0 bases and J dropped 5 bases, with 9 bases sitting between them. DNA for the CDR3: TGTGCCAGCAGCGTAGATGGGGTTCGAAACACCATATATTTT. Its protein is CASSVDGVRNTIYF.

Many counts were recorded for this clonotype. The V and J genes are TRBV2 and TRBJ2-5; no reliable D call. The V end lost 1 base, the J end lost 5 bases, and 8 bases lay between the germline ends. The germline CDR1 and CDR2 sequences are SNHLY and FYNNEI. The length of the CDR3 is 13 residues. In DNA, the CDR3 is TGTGCCAGCAGTGAAGTATGGTTGGAGACCCAGTACTTC. This translates into CASSEVWLETQYF.

The chain combines TRBV25-1 with TRBJ1-2; 9 bases map to TRBD1. V shed 5 bases, J shed 0 bases, and the junction held 10 bases outside the gene matches. Germline-derived CDR1 and CDR2 are MGHDK and SYGVNS. The CDR3 is 17 residues long. The CDR3: CASSPSQGAGANYGYTF. CDR3 nucleotides: TGTGCCAGCAGTCCTTCACAGGGGGCAGGTGCTAACTATGGCTACACCTTC.

Only a few counts were recorded for this clonotype. The chain links TRBV18 to TRBJ2-2; 9 nucleotides line up with TRBD1. V trimming: 0 bases; J trimming: 7 bases; junction bases outside the gene matches: 9. Germline assignment: CDR1 KGHSH and CDR2 LQKENI. This CDR3 comprises 17 residues. Here the CDR3 reads CASSPPGGQGRIGELFF. The CDR3 region has the DNA TGTGCCAGCTCACCACCGGGGGGACAGGGAAGGATCGGGGAGCTGTTTTTT. The variable domain in full, with the rest retrieved from reference TRBV18 and TRBJ2-2, is NAGVMQNPRHLVRRRGQEARLRCSPMKGHSHVYWYRQLPEEGLKFMVYLQKENIIDESGMPKERFSAEFPKEGPSILRIQQVVRGDSAAYFCASSPPGGQGRIGELFFGEGSRLTVL.

This clonotype was picked up many times. The rearrangement links TRBV24-1 to TRBJ2-1, with D possibly being TRBD1 (6 bases). There are 16 residues in the CDR3. In germline, CDR1 is KGHDR, CDR2 SFDVKD. Trimming stripped 4 bases from V and 4 bases from J, with 16 bases between. CDR3 sequence reads: CATSDPTGSRYNEQFF. The CDR3 nucleotides read TGTGCCACCAGTGACCCTACAGGGAGCAGATACAATGAGCAGTTCTTC.

This clonotype was seen a handful of times. V usage is TRBV14 and J usage is TRBJ1-1, with D uncertain. CDR3 length: 13 residues. From germline, CDR1 is SGHDN and CDR2 FVKESK. The germline V and J ends were trimmed by 4 bases and 4 bases, with 10 bases remaining between them. CDR3 protein: CASSLTGSTEAFF. The CDR3 DNA reads as TGTGCCAGCAGCCTTACTGGAAGCACTGAAGCTTTCTTT.